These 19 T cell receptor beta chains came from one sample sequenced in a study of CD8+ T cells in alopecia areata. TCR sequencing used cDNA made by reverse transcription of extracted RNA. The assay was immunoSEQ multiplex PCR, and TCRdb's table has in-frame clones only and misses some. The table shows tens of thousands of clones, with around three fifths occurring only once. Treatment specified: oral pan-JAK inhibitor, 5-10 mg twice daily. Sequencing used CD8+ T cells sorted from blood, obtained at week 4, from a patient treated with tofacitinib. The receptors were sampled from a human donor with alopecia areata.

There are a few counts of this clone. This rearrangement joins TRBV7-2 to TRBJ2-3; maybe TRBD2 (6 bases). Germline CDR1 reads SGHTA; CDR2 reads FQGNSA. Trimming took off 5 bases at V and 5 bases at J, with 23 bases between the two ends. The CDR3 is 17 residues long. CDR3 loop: CASSPLVGLGGKDTQYF. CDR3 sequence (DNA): TGTGCCAGCAGCCCTTTGGTGGGACTCGGGGGTAAAGATACGCAGTATTTT. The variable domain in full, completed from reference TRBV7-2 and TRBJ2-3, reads GAGVSQSPSNKVTEKGKDVELRCDPISGHTALYWYRQSLGQGLEFLIYFQGNSAPDKSGLPSDRFSAERTGGSVSTLTIQRTQQEDSAVYLCASSPLVGLGGKDTQYFGPGTRLTVL.

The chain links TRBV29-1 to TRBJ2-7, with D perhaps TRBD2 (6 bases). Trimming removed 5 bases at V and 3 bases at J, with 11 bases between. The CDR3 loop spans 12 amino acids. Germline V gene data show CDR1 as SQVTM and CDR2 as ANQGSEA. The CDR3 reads CSVWDSLYEQYF. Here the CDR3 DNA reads TGCAGCGTTTGGGACTCTCTCTACGAGCAGTACTTC.

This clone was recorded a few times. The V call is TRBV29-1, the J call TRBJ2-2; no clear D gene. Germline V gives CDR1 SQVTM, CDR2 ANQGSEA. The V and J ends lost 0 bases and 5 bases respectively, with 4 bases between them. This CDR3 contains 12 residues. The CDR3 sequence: CSVEETTGELFF. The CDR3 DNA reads TGCAGCGTTGAAGAAACAACCGGGGAGCTGTTTTTT.

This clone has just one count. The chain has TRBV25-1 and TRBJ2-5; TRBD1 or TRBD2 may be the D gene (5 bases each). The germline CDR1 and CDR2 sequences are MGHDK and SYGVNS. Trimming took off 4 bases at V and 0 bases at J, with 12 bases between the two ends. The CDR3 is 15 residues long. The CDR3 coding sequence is TGTGCCAGCAGTGTCTCAGGGAGAGACCAAGAGACCCAGTACTTC. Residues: CASSVSGRDQETQYF.

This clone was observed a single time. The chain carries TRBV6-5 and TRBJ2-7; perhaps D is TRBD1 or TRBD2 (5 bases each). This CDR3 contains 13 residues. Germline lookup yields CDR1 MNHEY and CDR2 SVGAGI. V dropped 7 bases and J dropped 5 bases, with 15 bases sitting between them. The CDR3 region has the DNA TGTGCCAGCACGGGGCTGGGATCCCACGAGCAGTACTTC. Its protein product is CASTGLGSHEQYF.

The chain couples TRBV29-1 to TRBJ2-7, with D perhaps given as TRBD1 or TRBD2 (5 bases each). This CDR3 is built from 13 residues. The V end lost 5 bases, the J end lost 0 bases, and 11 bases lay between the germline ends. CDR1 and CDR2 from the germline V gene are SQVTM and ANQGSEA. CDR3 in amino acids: CSVTTGASYEQYF. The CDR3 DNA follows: TGCAGCGTTACCACCGGGGCCTCCTACGAGCAGTACTTC.

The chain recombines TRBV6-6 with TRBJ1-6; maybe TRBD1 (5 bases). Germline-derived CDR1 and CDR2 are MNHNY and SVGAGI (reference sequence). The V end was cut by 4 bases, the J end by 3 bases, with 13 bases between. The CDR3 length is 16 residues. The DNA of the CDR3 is TGTGCCAGCAGTTCGAAAGACAGTTACTATAATTCACCCCTCCACTTT. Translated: CASSSKDSYYNSPLHF.

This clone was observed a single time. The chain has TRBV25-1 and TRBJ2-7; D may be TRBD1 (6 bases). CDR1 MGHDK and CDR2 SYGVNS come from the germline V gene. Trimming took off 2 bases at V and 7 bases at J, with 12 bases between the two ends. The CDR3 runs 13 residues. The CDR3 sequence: CASSEGDTTEQYF. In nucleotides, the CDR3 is TGTGCCAGCAGTGAAGGGGACACTACGGAGCAGTACTTC.

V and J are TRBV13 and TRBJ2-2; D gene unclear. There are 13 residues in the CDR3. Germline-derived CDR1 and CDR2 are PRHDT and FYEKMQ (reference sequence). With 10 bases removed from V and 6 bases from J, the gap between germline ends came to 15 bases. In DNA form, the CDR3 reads TGTGCCACAGGAAGGGCCGAATCCGGGGAGCTGTTTTTT. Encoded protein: CATGRAESGELFF.

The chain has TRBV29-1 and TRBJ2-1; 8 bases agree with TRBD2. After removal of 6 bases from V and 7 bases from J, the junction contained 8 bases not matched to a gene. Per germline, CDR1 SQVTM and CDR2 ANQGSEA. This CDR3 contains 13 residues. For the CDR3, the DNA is TGCAGCGTACGGGGGGGAAATAGTAATGAGCAGTTCTTC. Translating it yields CSVRGGNSNEQFF.

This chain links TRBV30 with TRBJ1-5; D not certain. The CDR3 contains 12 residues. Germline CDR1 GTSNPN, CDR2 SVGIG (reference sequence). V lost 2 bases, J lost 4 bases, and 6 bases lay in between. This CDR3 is CAWSNGNQPQHF. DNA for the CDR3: TGTGCCTGGAGTAATGGGAATCAGCCCCAGCATTTT.

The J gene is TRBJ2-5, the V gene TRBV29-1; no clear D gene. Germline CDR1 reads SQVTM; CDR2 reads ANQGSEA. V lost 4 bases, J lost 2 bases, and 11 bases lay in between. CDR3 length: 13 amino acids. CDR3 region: CSVVAEGQETQYF. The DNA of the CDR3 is TGCAGCGTTGTGGCTGAAGGGCAAGAGACCCAGTACTTC.

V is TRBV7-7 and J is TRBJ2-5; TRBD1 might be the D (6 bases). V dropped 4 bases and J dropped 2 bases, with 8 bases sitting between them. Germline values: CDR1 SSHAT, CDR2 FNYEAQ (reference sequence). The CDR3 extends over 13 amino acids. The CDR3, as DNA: TGTGCCAGCAGCTCCGGACAGCAAGAGACCCAGTACTTC. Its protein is CASSSGQQETQYF.

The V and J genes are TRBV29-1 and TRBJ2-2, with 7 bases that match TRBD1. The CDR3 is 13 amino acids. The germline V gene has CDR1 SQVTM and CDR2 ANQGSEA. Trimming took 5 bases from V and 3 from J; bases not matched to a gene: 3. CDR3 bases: TGCAGCGTTATACAGGGGTACACCGGGGAGCTGTTTTTT. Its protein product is CSVIQGYTGELFF.

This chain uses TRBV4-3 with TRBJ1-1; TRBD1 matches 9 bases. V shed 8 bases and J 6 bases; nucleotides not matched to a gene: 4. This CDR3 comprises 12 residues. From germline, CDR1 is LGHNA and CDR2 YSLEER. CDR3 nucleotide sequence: TGCGCCAGCGGAGACAGGGGGGCTGAAGCTTTCTTT. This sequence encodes CASGDRGAEAFF.

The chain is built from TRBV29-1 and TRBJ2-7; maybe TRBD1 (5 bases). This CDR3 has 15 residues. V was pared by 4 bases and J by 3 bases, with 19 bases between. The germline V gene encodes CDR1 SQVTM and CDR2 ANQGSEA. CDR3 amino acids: CSVAVWQGFFYEQYF. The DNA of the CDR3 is TGCAGCGTTGCGGTGTGGCAGGGATTCTTCTACGAGCAGTACTTC.

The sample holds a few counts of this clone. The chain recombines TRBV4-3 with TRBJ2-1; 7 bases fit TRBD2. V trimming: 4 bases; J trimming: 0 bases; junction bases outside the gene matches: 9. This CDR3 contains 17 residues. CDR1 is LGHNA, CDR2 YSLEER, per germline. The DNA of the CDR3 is TGCGCCAGCAGCCGAGTAAGCGGGGCAAGCTCCTACAATGAGCAGTTCTTC. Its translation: CASSRVSGASSYNEQFF.

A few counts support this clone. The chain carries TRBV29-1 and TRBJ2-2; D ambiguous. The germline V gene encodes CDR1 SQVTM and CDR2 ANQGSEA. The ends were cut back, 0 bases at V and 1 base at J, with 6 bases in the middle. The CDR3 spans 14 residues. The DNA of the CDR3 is TGCAGCGTTGAAGATGTACAGAACACCGGGGAGCTGTTTTTT. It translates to CSVEDVQNTGELFF.

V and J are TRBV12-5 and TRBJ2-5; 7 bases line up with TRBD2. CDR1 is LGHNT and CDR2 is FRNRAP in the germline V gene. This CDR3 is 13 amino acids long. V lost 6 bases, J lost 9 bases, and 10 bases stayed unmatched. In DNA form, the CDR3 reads TGTGCTAGTGGCCCCGGGGGGACTCGGCCCCAGTACTTC. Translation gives CASGPGGTRPQYF.